The source of this T cell receptor (beta chain) is a study of early T cells in non-severe SARS-CoV-2 infection. In this sample, this clonotype turned up many times. Germline is not matched at one junction end, which may reflect a read error. Per the germline V gene, CDR1 is KGHSH and CDR2 is LQKENI. CDR3 length equals 15 residues. One entry per CDR3 protein, called by TCRdb with MiXCR from the 5' RACE reads. The data contain under 85,000 distinct CDR3 sequences, roughly an eighth of them singletons. The rearrangement joins TRBV18 to TRBJ2-4; 7 positions agree with TRBD1. This TCR was sampled from an adult who was a healthcare worker with PCR-confirmed SARS-CoV-2 infection or an uninfected control (not recorded which). Sequenced: whole blood. DNA of the CDR3: TGTGCCAGCTCACCACTTGGGACAGCCAAGAACATTCAGTACTTC. It encodes CASSPLGTAKNIQYF.